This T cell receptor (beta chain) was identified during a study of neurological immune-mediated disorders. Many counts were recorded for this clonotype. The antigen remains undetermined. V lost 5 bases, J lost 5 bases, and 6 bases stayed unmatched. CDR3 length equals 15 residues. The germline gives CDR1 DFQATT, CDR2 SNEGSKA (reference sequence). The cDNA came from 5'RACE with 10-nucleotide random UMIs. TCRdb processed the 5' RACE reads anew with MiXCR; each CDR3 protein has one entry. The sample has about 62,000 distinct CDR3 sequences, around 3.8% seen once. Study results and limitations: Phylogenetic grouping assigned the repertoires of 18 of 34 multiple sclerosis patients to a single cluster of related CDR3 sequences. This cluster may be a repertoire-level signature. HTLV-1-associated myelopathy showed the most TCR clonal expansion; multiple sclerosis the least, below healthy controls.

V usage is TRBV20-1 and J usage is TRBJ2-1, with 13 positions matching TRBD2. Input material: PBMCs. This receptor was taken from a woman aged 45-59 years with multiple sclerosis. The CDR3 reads CSASGTSGTNNEQFF. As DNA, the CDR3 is TGCAGTGCTTCCGGGACTAGCGGGACCAACAATGAGCAGTTCTTC.